This TCR beta chain was obtained from a study of blood T cells in healthy people across ages. In the case of this clonotype: No antigen is known for it.

Using a J-beta primer mix together with a sample-barcoded 5' primer, a second PCR was run for about 6 to 12 cycles. Every cDNA was tagged by a template-switch adaptor with 12 random nucleotides. TCRdb redid the calling of the 5' RACE reads with MiXCR, one entry per CDR3 protein. Here the sample spans around 580,000 distinct CDR3 sequences, roughly 48% being singletons. Whole-study results and caveats: It was held that the diversity estimates obtained from one million T cells were underestimates.

At least 6 million PBMCs were isolated per sample. CDR1 and CDR2 (germline): SGHTA, FQGNSA. Trimming removed 6 bases at V and 6 bases at J, with 17 bases between. The CDR3 is 14 amino acids. The TCR sequence derives from a man aged 80 or over in good health. The rearrangement links TRBV7-2 to TRBJ1-1, with D tentatively TRBD1 (5 bases). The sequenced sample was blood. Here the CDR3 DNA reads TGTGCCAGCAGGAGGAGGGTGGGGGAGCCTGAAGCTTTCTTT. It translates to CASRRRVGEPEAFF.